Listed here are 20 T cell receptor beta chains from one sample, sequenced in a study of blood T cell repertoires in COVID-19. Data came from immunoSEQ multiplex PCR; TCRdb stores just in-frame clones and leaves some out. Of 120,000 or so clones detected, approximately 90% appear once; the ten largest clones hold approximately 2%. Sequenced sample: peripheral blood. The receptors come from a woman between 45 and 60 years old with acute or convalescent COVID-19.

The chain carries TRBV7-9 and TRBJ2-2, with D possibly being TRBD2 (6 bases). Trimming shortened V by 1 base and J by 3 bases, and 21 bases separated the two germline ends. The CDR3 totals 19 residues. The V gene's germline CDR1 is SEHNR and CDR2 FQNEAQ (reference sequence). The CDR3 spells CASSLVPPRRVGYTGELFF. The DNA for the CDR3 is TGTGCCAGCAGCTTAGTGCCCCCTCGGAGGGTTGGGTACACCGGGGAGCTGTTTTTT.

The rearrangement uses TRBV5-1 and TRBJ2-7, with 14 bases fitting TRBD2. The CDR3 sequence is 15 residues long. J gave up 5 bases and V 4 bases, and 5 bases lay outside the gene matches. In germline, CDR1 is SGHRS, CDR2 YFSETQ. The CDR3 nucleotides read TGCGCCAGCAGCCTAGGGACTAGCGGGGGCCACGAGCAGTACTTC. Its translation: CASSLGTSGGHEQYF.

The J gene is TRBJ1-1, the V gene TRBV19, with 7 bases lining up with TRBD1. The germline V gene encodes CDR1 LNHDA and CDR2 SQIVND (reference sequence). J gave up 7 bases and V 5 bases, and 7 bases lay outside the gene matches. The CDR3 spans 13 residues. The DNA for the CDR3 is TGTGCCAGTAGTGCAGATCGACAGGGTGAAGCTTTCTTT. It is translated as CASSADRQGEAFF.

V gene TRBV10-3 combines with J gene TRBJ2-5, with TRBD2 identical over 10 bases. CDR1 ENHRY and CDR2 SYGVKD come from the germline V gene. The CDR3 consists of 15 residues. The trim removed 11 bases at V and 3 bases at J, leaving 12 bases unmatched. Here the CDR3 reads CASRGSGGAEETQYF. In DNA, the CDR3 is TGTGCCTCCAGGGGAAGCGGGGGGGCCGAAGAGACCCAGTACTTC.

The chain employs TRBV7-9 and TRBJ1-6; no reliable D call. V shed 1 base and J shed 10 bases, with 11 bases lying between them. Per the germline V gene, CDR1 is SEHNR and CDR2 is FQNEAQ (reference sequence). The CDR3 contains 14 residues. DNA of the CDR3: TGTGCCAGCAGCTTAGATAGCGCCCAATCACCCCTCCACTTT. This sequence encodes CASSLDSAQSPLHF.

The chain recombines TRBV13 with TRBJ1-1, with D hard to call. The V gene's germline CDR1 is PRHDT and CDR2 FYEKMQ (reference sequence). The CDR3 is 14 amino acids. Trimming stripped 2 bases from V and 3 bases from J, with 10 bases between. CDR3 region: CASSLTQQDTEAFF. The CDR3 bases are TGTGCCAGCAGCTTAACCCAGCAGGACACTGAAGCTTTCTTT.

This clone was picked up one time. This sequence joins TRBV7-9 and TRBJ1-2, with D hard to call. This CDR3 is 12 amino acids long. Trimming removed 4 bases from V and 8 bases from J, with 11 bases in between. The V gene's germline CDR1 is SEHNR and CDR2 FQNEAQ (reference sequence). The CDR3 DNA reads TGTGCCAGCAGCTCTGAGGGTTTGGGCTACACCTTC. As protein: CASSSEGLGYTF.

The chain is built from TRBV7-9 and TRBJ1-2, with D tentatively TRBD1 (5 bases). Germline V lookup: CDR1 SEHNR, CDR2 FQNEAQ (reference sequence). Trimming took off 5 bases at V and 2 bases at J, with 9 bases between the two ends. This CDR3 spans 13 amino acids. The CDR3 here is CASSPTVNYGYTF. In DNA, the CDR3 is TGTGCCAGCAGCCCGACAGTAAACTATGGCTACACCTTC.

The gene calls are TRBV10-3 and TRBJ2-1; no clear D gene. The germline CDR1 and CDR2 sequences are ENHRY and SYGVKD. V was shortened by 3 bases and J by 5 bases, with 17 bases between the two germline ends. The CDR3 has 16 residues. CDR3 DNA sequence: TGTGCCATCAGTGACTCTAGTGCTCGACGTCACAATGAGCAGTTCTTC. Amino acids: CAISDSSARRHNEQFF.

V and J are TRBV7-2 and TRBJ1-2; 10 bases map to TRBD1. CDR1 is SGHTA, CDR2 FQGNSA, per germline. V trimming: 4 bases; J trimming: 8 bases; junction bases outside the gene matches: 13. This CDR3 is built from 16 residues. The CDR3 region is CASSSSVRTGGRGYTF. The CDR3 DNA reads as TGTGCCAGCAGCTCTAGCGTTAGGACAGGGGGGCGGGGCTACACCTTC.

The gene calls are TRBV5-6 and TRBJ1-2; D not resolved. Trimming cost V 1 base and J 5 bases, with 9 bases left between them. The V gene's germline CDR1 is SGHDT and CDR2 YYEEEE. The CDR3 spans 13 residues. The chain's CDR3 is CASSLTVAYGYTF. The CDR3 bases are TGTGCCAGCAGCTTGACGGTAGCTTATGGCTACACCTTC.

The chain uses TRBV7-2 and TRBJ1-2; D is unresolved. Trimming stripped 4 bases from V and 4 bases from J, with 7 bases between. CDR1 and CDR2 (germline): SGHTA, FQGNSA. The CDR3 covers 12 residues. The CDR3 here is CASSSSVYGYTF. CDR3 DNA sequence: TGTGCCAGCAGCTCCTCCGTCTATGGCTACACCTTC.

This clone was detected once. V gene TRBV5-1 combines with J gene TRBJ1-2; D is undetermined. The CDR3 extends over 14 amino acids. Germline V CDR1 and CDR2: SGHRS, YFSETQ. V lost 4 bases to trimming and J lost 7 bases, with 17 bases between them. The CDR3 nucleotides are TGCGCCAGCAGCCGCGGGGTACCGAGTGGTGGCTACACCTTC. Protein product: CASSRGVPSGGYTF.

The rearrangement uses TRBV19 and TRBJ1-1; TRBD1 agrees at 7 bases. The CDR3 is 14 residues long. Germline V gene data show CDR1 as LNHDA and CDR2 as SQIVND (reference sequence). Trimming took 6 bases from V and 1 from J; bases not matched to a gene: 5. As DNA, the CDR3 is TGTGCCAGTAGCCTTACAGGGGAGAACACTGAAGCTTTCTTT. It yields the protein CASSLTGENTEAFF.

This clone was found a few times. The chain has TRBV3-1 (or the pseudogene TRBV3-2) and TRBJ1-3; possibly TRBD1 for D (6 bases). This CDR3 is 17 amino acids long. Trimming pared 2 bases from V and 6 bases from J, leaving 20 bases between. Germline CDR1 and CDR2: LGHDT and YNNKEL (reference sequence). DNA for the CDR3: TGTGCCAGCAGCCAAAGTGGAGGAGACAGGCACAAAAACACCATATATTTT. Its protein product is CASSQSGGDRHKNTIYF.

The CDR3 is CASSFEAGGTEAFF. In DNA form, the CDR3 reads TGTGCCAGCAGCTTTGAGGCGGGGGGTACTGAAGCTTTCTTT. The V gene is TRBV11-2, the J gene TRBJ1-1, with D perhaps matching TRBD1 (5 bases). Germline V CDR1 and CDR2: SGHAT, FQNNGV. CDR3 length equals 14 residues. V was cut by 3 bases and J by 5 bases, with 13 bases left in between. Filled out from reference TRBV11-2 and TRBJ1-1, the complete variable domain reads EAGVAQSPRYKIIEKRQSVAFWCNPISGHATLYWYQQILGQGPKLLIQFQNNGVVDDSQLPKDRFSAERLKGVDSTLKIQPAKLEDSAVYLCASSFEAGGTEAFFGQGTRLTVV.

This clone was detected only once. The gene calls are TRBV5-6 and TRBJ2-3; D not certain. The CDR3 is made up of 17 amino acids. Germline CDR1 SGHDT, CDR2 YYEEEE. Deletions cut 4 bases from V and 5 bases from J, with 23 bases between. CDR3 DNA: TGTGCCAGCAGCCCCCTAGGAGCGACCCCGGATGGAGATACGCAGTATTTT. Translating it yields CASSPLGATPDGDTQYF.

DNA for the CDR3: TGCAGTGCTAGTGGCCAGATTGAAGCTTTCTTT. Translating it yields CSASGQIEAFF. This chain uses TRBV20-1 with TRBJ1-1; D is uncertain. The CDR3 loop spans 11 amino acids. Trimming removed 3 bases from V and 7 bases from J, with 9 bases in between. Germline V gene sequence: CDR1 DFQATT, CDR2 SNEGSKA (reference sequence).

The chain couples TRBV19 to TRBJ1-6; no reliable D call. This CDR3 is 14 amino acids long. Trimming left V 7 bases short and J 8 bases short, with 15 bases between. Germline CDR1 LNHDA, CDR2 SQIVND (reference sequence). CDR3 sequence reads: CASTLGEAYSPLHF. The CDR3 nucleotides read TGTGCCAGTACCTTAGGCGAGGCGTATTCACCCCTCCACTTT.

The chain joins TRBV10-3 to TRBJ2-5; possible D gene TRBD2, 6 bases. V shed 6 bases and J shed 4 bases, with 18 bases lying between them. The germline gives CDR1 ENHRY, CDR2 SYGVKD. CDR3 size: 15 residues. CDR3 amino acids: CAISQLEGGGETQYF. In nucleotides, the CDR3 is TGTGCCATCAGCCAGCTTGAGGGAGGTGGAGAGACCCAGTACTTC.